The 21 T cell receptor beta chains given below trace back to one sample, sequenced in a study of CD8+ T cells in alopecia areata. The treatment denotes: oral pan-JAK inhibitor, 5-10 mg twice daily. The authors extracted RNA and reverse transcribed it into cDNA as the sequencing template. Generated by immunoSEQ multiplex PCR, the TCRdb table keeps only in-frame clones and is missing some. The table lists around 200,000 clones, around 50% of them singletons. The specimen was CD8+ T cells sorted from blood, collected at week 24, from a patient treated with tofacitinib. These receptors came from a human donor with alopecia areata.

This chain connects TRBV30 to TRBJ1-5; TRBD1 matches 9 bases. The CDR3 covers 14 residues. CDR1 and CDR2 from the germline V gene are GTSNPN and SVGIG (reference sequence). Trimming removed 4 bases from V and 7 bases from J; junction bases left unmatched: 8. This CDR3 reads CAWNKGTGKQPQHF. Here the CDR3 DNA reads TGTGCCTGGAACAAAGGGACAGGGAAACAGCCCCAGCATTTT.

The V call is TRBV2, the J call TRBJ2-1; D gene unclear. The V gene lost 3 bases and the J gene lost 6 bases, with 12 bases spanning the gap. CDR3 size: 14 residues. CDR1 is SNHLY, CDR2 FYNNEI, per germline. In DNA form, the CDR3 reads TGTGCCAGCAGTGACTCCCCCAGGTCCAATGAGCAGTTCTTC. Translation: CASSDSPRSNEQFF. Based on the CDR3 plus reference TRBV2 and TRBJ2-1, the full variable domain is EPEVTQTPSHQVTQMGQEVILRCVPISNHLYFYWYRQILGQKVEFLVSFYNNEISEKSEIFDDQFSVERPDGSNFTLKIRSTKLEDSAMYFCASSDSPRSNEQFFGPGTRLTVL.

The chain has TRBV4-1 and TRBJ1-5; no clear D gene. Germline V lookup: CDR1 MGHRA, CDR2 YSYEKL. The CDR3 length is 17 residues. Trimming removed 1 base at V and 5 bases at J, with 18 bases between. Here the CDR3 reads CASSQGLTIQRDQPQHF. The CDR3 bases are TGCGCCAGCAGCCAAGGTTTGACAATCCAAAGAGATCAGCCCCAGCATTTT.

The rearrangement uses TRBV4-1 and TRBJ2-4, with TRBD2 as a possible D gene (5 bases). CDR1 and CDR2 from the germline V gene are MGHRA and YSYEKL. The V end was cut by 0 bases, the J end by 0 bases, with 15 bases between. CDR3 length equals 18 residues. The CDR3 is CASSQESWWTLAKNIQYF. The DNA for the CDR3 is TGCGCCAGCAGCCAAGAATCGTGGTGGACTCTAGCCAAAAACATTCAGTACTTC.

V and J are TRBV11-2 and TRBJ1-2; maybe TRBD1 (5 bases). The CDR3 is 13 amino acids. From germline, CDR1 is SGHAT and CDR2 FQNNGV. Trimming removed 3 bases from V and 8 bases from J, with 13 bases in between. CDR3 DNA: TGTGCCAGCAGCTTGGGGCAAACTGGCGGCTACACCTTC. Its translation: CASSLGQTGGYTF.

A few counts support this clone. The chain carries TRBV4-1 and TRBJ2-3; D might be TRBD1 or TRBD2, each matching 5 bases. Between the trimmed V and J ends, which lost 3 bases and 4 bases, there was a span of 14 bases. Germline lookup yields CDR1 MGHRA and CDR2 YSYEKL. The CDR3 spans 15 residues. The CDR3 sequence is CASSQPRGSADTQYF. The CDR3 DNA sequence: TGCGCCAGCAGCCAGCCCCGGGGCTCGGCAGATACGCAGTATTTT.

This clone was detected a few times. The rearrangement uses TRBV6-5 and TRBJ1-5; D gene ambiguous. Germline CDR1 reads MNHEY; CDR2 reads SVGAGI. The CDR3 runs 15 residues. The V end lost 0 bases, the J end lost 3 bases, and 9 bases lay between the germline ends. CDR3 nucleotides: TGTGCCAGCAGTTACTCAACGGGGAACAATCAGCCCCAGCATTTT. Protein product: CASSYSTGNNQPQHF.

This sequence joins TRBV29-1 and TRBJ2-7, with TRBD1 as a possible D gene (6 bases). The germline gives CDR1 SQVTM, CDR2 ANQGSEA. V lost 3 bases and J lost 2, with 11 bases in between. This CDR3 is 13 amino acids long. The CDR3 sequence is CSVEWGTTYEQYF. The CDR3 region has the DNA TGCAGCGTTGAGTGGGGGACAACCTACGAGCAGTACTTC.

A few counts support this clone. The chain links TRBV19 to TRBJ1-3; D gene unclear. Germline CDR1 and CDR2: LNHDA and SQIVND (reference sequence). Trimming took off 2 bases at V and 0 bases at J, with 5 bases between the two ends. The CDR3 covers 14 residues. In DNA form, the CDR3 reads TGTGCCAGTAGTATAAGGAGCTCTGGAAACACCATATATTTT. This sequence encodes CASSIRSSGNTIYF. Complete variable domain (other parts from reference TRBV19 and TRBJ1-3): DGGITQSPKYLFRKEGQNVTLSCEQNLNHDAMYWYRQDPGQGLRLIYYSQIVNDFQKGDIAEGYSVSREKKESFPLTVTSAQKNPTAFYLCASSIRSSGNTIYFGEGSWLTVV.

V gene TRBV13 combines with J gene TRBJ2-1, with 10 bases fitting TRBD1. There are 18 residues in the CDR3. V gave up 5 bases and J gave up 9 bases; unmatched junction bases: 19. Germline CDR1 and CDR2: PRHDT and FYEKMQ (reference sequence). The CDR3 region is CASSPRGGGQGRWGEQFF. CDR3 coding DNA: TGTGCCAGCAGCCCCCGGGGTGGGGGACAGGGGAGATGGGGTGAGCAGTTCTTC.

This clone was counted between two and nine times. J is TRBJ2-7 and V is TRBV7-9; perhaps D is TRBD1 or TRBD2 (5 bases each). The germline V gene encodes CDR1 SEHNR and CDR2 FQNEAQ (reference sequence). The V end lost 5 bases, the J end lost 4 bases, and 21 bases lay between the germline ends. The CDR3 length is 16 residues. The CDR3 bases are TGTGCCAGCAGCCTACCGGGACCGCTGGGCGAGTACGAGCAGTACTTC. Translation gives CASSLPGPLGEYEQYF.

The chain has TRBV7-9 and TRBJ1-2, with D perhaps matching TRBD1 (6 bases). In germline, CDR1 is SEHNR, CDR2 FQNEAQ (reference sequence). The CDR3 runs 13 residues. Trimming cost V 3 bases and J 7 bases, with 12 bases left between them. The CDR3 loop is CASSLGRGPGYTF. The CDR3 DNA is TGTGCCAGCAGCTTGGGCAGGGGTCCTGGCTACACCTTC.

The V and J genes are TRBV14 and TRBJ2-3, with 10 bases aligning to TRBD2. This CDR3 contains 15 residues. The J segment lost 4 bases and the V segment lost 4 bases, leaving 5 bases of the junction unmatched. The germline gives CDR1 SGHDN, CDR2 FVKESK. The CDR3 region is CASSLTSGGADTQYF. CDR3 coding DNA: TGTGCCAGCAGCCTAACCAGCGGGGGGGCAGATACGCAGTATTTT.

This clone turned up a few times. This rearrangement joins TRBV5-4 to TRBJ2-7, with D perhaps matching TRBD1 (6 bases). Germline V lookup: CDR1 SGHNT, CDR2 YYREEE (reference sequence). CDR3 length equals 15 residues. V was pared by 1 base and J by 5 bases, with 16 bases between. The CDR3 spells CASSLWEQGSDEQYF. DNA of the CDR3: TGTGCCAGCAGCTTGTGGGAGCAGGGGTCCGACGAGCAGTACTTC.

In DNA, the CDR3 is TGTGCCTGGAGCCCACCTGACACCCCTAACTATGGCTACACCTTC. The encoded protein is CAWSPPDTPNYGYTF. The chain combines TRBV30 with TRBJ1-2; D uncertain. CDR1 and CDR2 from the germline V gene are GTSNPN and SVGIG (reference sequence). The V and J ends lost 3 bases and 0 bases respectively, with 14 bases between them. The CDR3 is 15 residues long.

This clone turned up a few times. The rearrangement joins TRBV29-1 to TRBJ1-3; no definite D call. Trimming cost V 1 base and J 4 bases, with 11 bases left between them. Germline-derived CDR1 and CDR2 are SQVTM and ANQGSEA. The CDR3 contains 14 residues. The CDR3 reads CSVEVRSRGNTIYF. CDR3 DNA: TGCAGCGTTGAAGTGCGGTCTCGCGGAAACACCATATATTTT.

This sequence joins TRBV9 and TRBJ2-1; 12 bases fit TRBD1. CDR1 SGDLS and CDR2 YYNGEE come from the germline V gene. V gave up 2 bases and J gave up 5 bases; unmatched junction bases: 2. The CDR3 has 15 residues. CDR3 loop: CASSVGTGGHNEQFF. Written as DNA, the CDR3 is TGTGCCAGCAGCGTCGGGACAGGGGGCCACAATGAGCAGTTCTTC.

This chain joins TRBV29-1 and TRBJ1-2, with a tentative D call TRBD1 (5 bases). V was clipped by 8 bases and J by 3 bases, with 13 bases between them. In germline, CDR1 is SQVTM, CDR2 ANQGSEA. There are 12 residues in the CDR3. The CDR3 sequence is CSPEGRDYGYTF. The CDR3 nucleotides read TGCAGCCCTGAGGGACGGGACTATGGCTACACCTTC.

This clone came up a few times. V usage is TRBV4-1 and J usage is TRBJ1-2; D possibly corresponds to TRBD1 (5 bases). Germline V gene data show CDR1 as MGHRA and CDR2 as YSYEKL. The ends were cut back, 0 bases at V and 8 bases at J, with 13 bases in the middle. This CDR3 has 14 amino acids. The CDR3 DNA reads TGCGCCAGCAGCCAAGATGTAGGGGAATGGGGCTACACCTTC. Protein product: CASSQDVGEWGYTF.

J is TRBJ2-3 and V is TRBV18; weak D call: TRBD2 (6 bases). V lost 3 bases to trimming and J lost 0 bases, with 16 bases between them. CDR3 length: 17 amino acids. Germline-derived CDR1 and CDR2 are KGHSH and LQKENI. In nucleotides, the CDR3 is TGTGCCAGCTCACCTCCCCGGAGGGACTCGAGCACAGATACGCAGTATTTT. This codes for CASSPPRRDSSTDTQYF.

In DNA, the CDR3 is TGCGCCAGCTCGGACAGGGGGTTTTCACCCCTCCACTTT. This gives the protein CASSDRGFSPLHF. The V gene is TRBV5-1, the J gene TRBJ1-6; the match to TRBD1 covers 10 bases. Trimming at V came to 7 bases and at J to 9 bases, leaving 4 bases not matched to a gene. The CDR3 totals 13 residues. Germline assignment: CDR1 SGHRS and CDR2 YFSETQ.